Detailed here is one T cell receptor (beta chain). The sample is drawn from a study of blood T cell repertoires in COVID-19. Study as a whole: Sites across the United States, Italy and Spain contributed samples from acute and convalescent COVID-19.

Data came from immunoSEQ multiplex PCR; TCRdb stores just in-frame clones and leaves some out. Here the sample spans 150,000 to 200,000 clones, 89% being singletons. The source material was peripheral blood. This TCR was sampled from a young man who had recovered from COVID-19.

CDR3 nucleotide sequence: TGTGCCAGTAACACAGGGGAATTCACAGATACGCAGTATTTT. Translated: CASNTGEFTDTQYF. The chain has TRBV19 and TRBJ2-3, with TRBD1 matching 7 bases. CDR3 length: 14 amino acids. Trimming cost V 7 bases and J 2 bases; bases outside gene matches: 6. Germline CDR1 is LNHDA and CDR2 is SQIVND (reference sequence).